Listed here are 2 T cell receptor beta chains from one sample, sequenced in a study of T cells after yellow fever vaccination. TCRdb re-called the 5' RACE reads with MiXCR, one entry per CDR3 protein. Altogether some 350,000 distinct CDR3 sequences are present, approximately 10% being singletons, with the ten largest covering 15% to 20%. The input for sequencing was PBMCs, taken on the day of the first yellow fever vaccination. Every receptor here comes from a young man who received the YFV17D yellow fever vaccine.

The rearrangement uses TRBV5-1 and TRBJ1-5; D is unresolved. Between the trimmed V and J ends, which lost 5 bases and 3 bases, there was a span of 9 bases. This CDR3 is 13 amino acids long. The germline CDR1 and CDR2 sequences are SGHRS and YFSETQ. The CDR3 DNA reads TGCGCCAGCAGTGTCGGGAACAATCAGCCCCAGCATTTT. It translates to CASSVGNNQPQHF.

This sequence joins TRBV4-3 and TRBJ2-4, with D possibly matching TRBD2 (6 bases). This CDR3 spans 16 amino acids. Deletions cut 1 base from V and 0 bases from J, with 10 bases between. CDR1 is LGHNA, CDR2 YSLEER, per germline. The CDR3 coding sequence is TGCGCCAGCAGCCAAGGGTCGGGAGTAGCCAAAAACATTCAGTACTTC. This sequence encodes CASSQGSGVAKNIQYF.